The TCR beta chain described here comes from a study of cytomegalovirus exposure and HLA in healthy donors. This clone was seen more than once but under ten times. Both 60 Vbeta primers and 13 Jbeta primers went into the PCR. Assay: immunoSEQ multiplex PCR; the TCRdb copy retains only in-frame clones and omits some. Here the sample spans fewer than 150,000 clones, around 70% being singletons. V was pared by 7 bases and J by 7 bases, with 19 bases between. The germline V gene has CDR1 SNHLY and CDR2 FYNNEI. The CDR3 spans 14 residues. The V call is TRBV2, the J call TRBJ1-1; tentative D call: TRBD1 (5 bases). The sequence was obtained from a woman aged 40 to 50 in good health and CMV-seropositive. What was sequenced was PBMCs. CDR3: CASMRGEQLFEAFF. DNA of the CDR3: TGTGCCAGCATGCGGGGGGAGCAATTGTTTGAAGCTTTCTTT.